The T cell receptor (beta chain) described here comes from a study of T cells expressing NK-cell markers. The CDR3 extends over 16 amino acids. Germline CDR1 and CDR2: DFQATT and SNEGSKA (reference sequence). TCRdb reanalyzed the 5' RACE reads and collapses them to one entry per CDR3 protein, without DNA. The listing records some 600,000 distinct CDR3 sequences. The source is a man younger than 35 in good health. V is TRBV20-1 and J is TRBJ2-7; no DNA is available, so the TRBD1 call from TCRdb remains unchecked. Sequencing was carried out using blood T cells: a sorted CD56 or NKG2C T cell subset, CD4+ or CD8+ T cells, or bulk PBMC T cells (not recorded which). Here the CDR3 reads CSARDYGQGRTYEQYF.